Each of the 8 T cell receptor beta chains below was sequenced from the same sample in a study of neoadjuvant anti-PD-1 for oral cavity cancer. Only in-frame clones appear in the TCRdb table, and some are missing; sequencing was by immunoSEQ multiplex PCR. The table lists fewer than 35,000 clones, around nine tenths of them singletons, with approximately 3.7% in the top ten. This specimen was PBMCs, taken before nivolumab (anti-PD-1) treatment. The origin of the receptors is a person between 40 and 80 years old with oral cavity squamous cell carcinoma.

Details on this clone: At one end the junction does not follow the germline gene, possibly because of a read error. The chain combines TRBV7-2 with TRBJ2-7; a weak D match, TRBD1 (6 bases). The CDR3 consists of 15 residues. Germline lookup yields CDR1 SGHTA and CDR2 FQGNSA. CDR3 region: CASSPERTASYQQYF. In nucleotides, the CDR3 is TGTGCCAGCAGCCCGGAAAGGACAGCTAGCTACCAGCAGTACTTC.

By share, this clone ranks as medium-sized. For the CDR3, the DNA is TGTGCCAGCAGCCAAGTCACTAGCGGGGGGCTCGACCTTAACACCGGGGAGCTGTTTTTT. Amino acid sequence: CASSQVTSGGLDLNTGELFF. The V call is TRBV4-2, the J call TRBJ2-2; 12 bases fit TRBD2. With 1 base clipped from V and 2 bases from J, the junction kept 11 bases outside the gene matches. CDR1 LGHNA and CDR2 YNFKEQ come from the germline V gene. This CDR3 is built from 20 residues.

This sequence joins TRBV2 and TRBJ2-1, with TRBD1 matching 8 bases. Losses at the gene ends were 6 bases for V and 3 bases for J; bases not matched to a gene: 4. The CDR3 totals 14 residues. The germline V gene encodes CDR1 SNHLY and CDR2 FYNNEI. The CDR3 sequence: CASRLGQGYNEQFF. CDR3 DNA: TGTGCCAGCAGGTTAGGACAGGGCTACAATGAGCAGTTCTTC.

This sequence joins TRBV1 and TRBJ2-5; the table's D call TRBD2 went unverified against the DNA. TRBV1 is annotated as a pseudogene. The CDR3 spans 17 residues. CDR3 coding DNA: TGCACCAGCAGCCAAGATAGGAGGGGGGGCGCGGAGGAGACCCAGTACTTC. Translating it yields CTSSQDRRGGAEETQYF.

Comments on this clone: A junction end diverges from the germline sequence, so it may reflect a read error. The J gene is TRBJ2-7, the V gene TRBV28, with TRBD1 matching 7 bases. Germline lookup yields CDR1 MDHEN and CDR2 SYDVKM. The CDR3 is 11 amino acids. Here the CDR3 reads CASNQLLRGPF. The CDR3 DNA reads TGTGCCAGTAACCAACTACTGAGGGGGCCTTTC.

V gene TRBV6-6 combines with J gene TRBJ1-4, with D hard to call. This CDR3 spans 15 amino acids. Germline V gene sequence: CDR1 MNHNY, CDR2 SVGAGI (reference sequence). Trimming removed 4 bases at V and 3 bases at J, with 12 bases between. The CDR3 coding sequence is TGTGCCAGCAGTTCTCAGGACGGATCTAATGAAAAACTGTTTTTT. Its translation: CASSSQDGSNEKLFF.

The V and J genes are TRBV7-9 and TRBJ1-1; D not resolved. The CDR3 has 13 residues. Germline-derived CDR1 and CDR2 are SEHNR and FQNEAQ (reference sequence). V was trimmed by 6 bases and J by 2 bases, leaving 10 bases between them. The CDR3 bases are TGTGCCAGCAGTTACACAGCTAACACTGAAGCTTTCTTT. This encodes CASSYTANTEAFF.

J is TRBJ2-7 and V is TRBV7-9, with 8 bases lining up with TRBD2. The trim removed 5 bases at V and 6 bases at J, leaving 6 bases unmatched. In germline, CDR1 is SEHNR, CDR2 FQNEAQ (reference sequence). CDR3 size: 13 residues. CDR3 residues: CASSRGGVAEQYF. CDR3 coding DNA: TGTGCCAGCAGCCGGGGGGGCGTGGCCGAGCAGTACTTC.